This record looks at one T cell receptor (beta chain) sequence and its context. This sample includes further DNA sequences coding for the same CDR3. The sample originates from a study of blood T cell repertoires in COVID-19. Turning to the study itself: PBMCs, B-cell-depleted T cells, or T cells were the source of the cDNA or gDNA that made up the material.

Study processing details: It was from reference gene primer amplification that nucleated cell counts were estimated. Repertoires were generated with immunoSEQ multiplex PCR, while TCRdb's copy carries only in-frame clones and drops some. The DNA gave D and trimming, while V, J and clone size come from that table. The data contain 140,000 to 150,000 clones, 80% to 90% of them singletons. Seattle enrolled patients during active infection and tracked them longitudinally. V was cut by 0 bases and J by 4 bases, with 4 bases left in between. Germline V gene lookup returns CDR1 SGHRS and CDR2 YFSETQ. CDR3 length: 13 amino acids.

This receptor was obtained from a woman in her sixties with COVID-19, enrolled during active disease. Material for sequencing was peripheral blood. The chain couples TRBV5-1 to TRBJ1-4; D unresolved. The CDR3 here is CASSLGLNEKLFF. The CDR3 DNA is TGCGCCAGCAGCTTGGGACTTAATGAAAAACTGTTTTTT. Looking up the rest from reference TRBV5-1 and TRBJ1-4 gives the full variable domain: KAGVTQTPRYLIKTRGQQVTLSCSPISGHRSVSWYQQTPGQGLQFLFEYFSETQRNKGNFPGRFSGRQFSNSRSEMNVSTLELGDSALYLCASSLGLNEKLFFGSGTQLSVL.